This TCR beta chain emerged from a study of early T cells in non-severe SARS-CoV-2 infection. Turning to the study itself: Bulk RNA isolated from unsorted whole blood underwent sequencing; chains were not paired. Overall study results and limits: VDJdb-based annotation leaned toward anti-spike CD8 responses and missed private and CD4 specificities.

Unique molecular identifiers were added to individual cDNA molecules. A single record per CDR3 protein comes from TCRdb applying MiXCR to the 5' RACE reads. The repertoire holds 40,000 to 55,000 distinct CDR3 sequences, with 12% as singletons. This clonotype was observed many times. The antigen remains unidentified. The V gene lost 4 bases and the J gene lost 0 bases, with 12 bases spanning the gap. Germline values: CDR1 DFQATT, CDR2 SNEGSKA (reference sequence). CDR3 length: 15 amino acids. This chain joins TRBV20-1 and TRBJ2-2; unclear D gene. This clonotype was obtained from an adult who was a healthcare worker with PCR-confirmed SARS-CoV-2 infection or an uninfected control (not recorded which). The sequenced sample consisted of whole blood. CDR3 DNA: TGCAGTGCTAATCTCCAAGGAGCGAACACCGGGGAGCTGTTTTTT. This encodes CSANLQGANTGELFF.